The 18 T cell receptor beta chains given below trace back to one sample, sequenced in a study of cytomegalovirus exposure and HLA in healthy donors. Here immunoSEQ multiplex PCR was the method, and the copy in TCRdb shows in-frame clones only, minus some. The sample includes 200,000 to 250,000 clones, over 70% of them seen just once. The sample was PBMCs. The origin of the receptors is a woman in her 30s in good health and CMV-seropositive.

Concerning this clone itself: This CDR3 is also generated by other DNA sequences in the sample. The CDR3 region is CASSLAGMNTEAFF. As DNA, the CDR3 is TGCGCCAGCAGCTTGGCCGGGATGAACACTGAAGCTTTCTTT. The chain uses TRBV5-1 and TRBJ1-1; D is unclear. The CDR3 is 14 residues long. Germline values: CDR1 SGHRS, CDR2 YFSETQ. The V and J ends lost 0 bases and 0 bases respectively, with 6 bases between them. Full variable domain (rest looked up from reference TRBV5-1 and TRBJ1-1): KAGVTQTPRYLIKTRGQQVTLSCSPISGHRSVSWYQQTPGQGLQFLFEYFSETQRNKGNFPGRFSGRQFSNSRSEMNVSTLELGDSALYLCASSLAGMNTEAFFGQGTRLTVV.

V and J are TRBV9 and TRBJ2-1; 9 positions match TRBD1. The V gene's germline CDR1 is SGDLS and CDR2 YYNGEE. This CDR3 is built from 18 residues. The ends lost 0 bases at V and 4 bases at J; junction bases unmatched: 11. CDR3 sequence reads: CASSVATKSGTGYNEQFF. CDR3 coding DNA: TGTGCCAGCAGCGTAGCCACAAAATCCGGGACAGGGTACAATGAGCAGTTCTTC.

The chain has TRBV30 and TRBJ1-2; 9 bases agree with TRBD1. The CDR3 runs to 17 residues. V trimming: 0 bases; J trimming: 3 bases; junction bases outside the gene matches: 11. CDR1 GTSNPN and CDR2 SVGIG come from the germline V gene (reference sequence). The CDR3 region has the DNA TGTGCCTGGAGTGTGGGGGACAGGGCCAACATTGACTATGGCTACACCTTC. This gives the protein CAWSVGDRANIDYGYTF.

CDR3 sequence: CASSIGTETSGANVLTF. The CDR3 DNA follows: TGCGCCAGCAGCATAGGGACAGAAACCTCTGGGGCCAACGTCCTGACTTTC. The J gene is TRBJ2-6, the V gene TRBV4-3; TRBD1 aligns across 7 bases. The CDR3 is made up of 17 amino acids. Germline values: CDR1 LGHNA, CDR2 YSLEER. The ends lost 5 bases at V and 0 bases at J; junction bases unmatched: 7.

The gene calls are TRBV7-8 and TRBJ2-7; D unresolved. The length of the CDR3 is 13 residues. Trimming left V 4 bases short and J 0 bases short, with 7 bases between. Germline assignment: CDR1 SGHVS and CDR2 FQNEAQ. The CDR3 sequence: CASSSGASYEQYF. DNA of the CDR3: TGTGCCAGCAGCTCCGGTGCCTCCTACGAGCAGTACTTC. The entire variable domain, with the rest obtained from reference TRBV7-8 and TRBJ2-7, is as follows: GAGVSQSPRYKVAKRGQDVALRCDPISGHVSLFWYQQALGQGPEFLTYFQNEAQLDKSGLPSDRFFAERPEGSVSTLKIQRTQQEDSAVYLCASSSGASYEQYFGPGTRLTVT.

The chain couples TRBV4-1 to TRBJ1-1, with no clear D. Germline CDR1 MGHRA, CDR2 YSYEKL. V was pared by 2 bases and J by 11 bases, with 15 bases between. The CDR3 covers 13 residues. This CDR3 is CASSQWAYPVAFF. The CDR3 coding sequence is TGCGCCAGCAGCCAATGGGCGTACCCGGTTGCTTTCTTT.

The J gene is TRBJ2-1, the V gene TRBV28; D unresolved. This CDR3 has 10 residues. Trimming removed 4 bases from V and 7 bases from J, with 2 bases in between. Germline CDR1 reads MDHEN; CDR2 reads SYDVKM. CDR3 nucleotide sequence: TGTGCCAGCAGTTCAAATGAGCAGTTCTTC. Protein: CASSSNEQFF.

For the CDR3, the DNA is TGTGCCTGGAGTTCGCCGGGACTAGCGGGACGGAGCAATGAGCAGTTCTTC. Its protein is CAWSSPGLAGRSNEQFF. The chain uses TRBV30 and TRBJ2-1; 13 bases are shared with TRBD2. Germline lookup yields CDR1 GTSNPN and CDR2 SVGIG (reference sequence). The V gene end was trimmed by 2 bases and the J gene end by 6 bases; junction bases not matched to a gene: 10. CDR3 size: 17 residues.

The CDR3 coding sequence is TGTGCCAGCAGCTTTAGGGGGGAGCAGTACTTC. This gives the protein CASSFRGEQYF. This chain links TRBV13 with TRBJ2-7, with TRBD1 as a possible D gene (6 bases). Germline V CDR1 and CDR2: PRHDT, FYEKMQ (reference sequence). With 3 bases removed from V and 7 bases from J, the gap between germline ends came to 7 bases. The length of the CDR3 is 11 residues.

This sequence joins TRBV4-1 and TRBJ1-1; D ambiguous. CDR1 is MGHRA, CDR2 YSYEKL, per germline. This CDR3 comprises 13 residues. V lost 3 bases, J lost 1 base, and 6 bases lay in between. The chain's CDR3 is CASSQRGNTEAFF. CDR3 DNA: TGCGCCAGCAGCCAGCGGGGGAACACTGAAGCTTTCTTT.

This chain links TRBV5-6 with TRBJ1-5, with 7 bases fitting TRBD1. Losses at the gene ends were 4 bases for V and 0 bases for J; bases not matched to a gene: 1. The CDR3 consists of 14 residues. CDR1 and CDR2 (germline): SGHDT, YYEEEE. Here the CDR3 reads CASSGTASNQPQHF. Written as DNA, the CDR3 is TGTGCCAGCAGCGGGACAGCTAGCAATCAGCCCCAGCATTTT.

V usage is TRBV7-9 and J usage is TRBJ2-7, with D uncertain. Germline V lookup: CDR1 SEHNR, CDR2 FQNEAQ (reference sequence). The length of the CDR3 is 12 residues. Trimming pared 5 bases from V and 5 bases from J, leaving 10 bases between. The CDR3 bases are TGTGCCAGCAGCCCAAGACTGGACGAGCAGTACTTC. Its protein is CASSPRLDEQYF. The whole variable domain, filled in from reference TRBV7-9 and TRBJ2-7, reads DTGVSQNPRHKITKRGQNVTFRCDPISEHNRLYWYRQTLGQGPEFLTYFQNEAQLEKSRLLSDRFSAERPKGSFSTLEIQRTEQGDSAMYLCASSPRLDEQYFGPGTRLTVT.

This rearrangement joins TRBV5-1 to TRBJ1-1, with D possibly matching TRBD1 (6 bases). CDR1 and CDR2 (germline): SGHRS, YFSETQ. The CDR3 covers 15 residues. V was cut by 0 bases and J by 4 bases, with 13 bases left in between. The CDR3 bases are TGCGCCAGCAGCTTGGCACAGGGATTTGGCACTGAAGCTTTCTTT. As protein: CASSLAQGFGTEAFF.

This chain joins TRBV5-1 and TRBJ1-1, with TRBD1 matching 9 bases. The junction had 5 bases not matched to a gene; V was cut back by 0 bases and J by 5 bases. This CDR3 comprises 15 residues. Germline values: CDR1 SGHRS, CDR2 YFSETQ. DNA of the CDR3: TGCGCCAGCAGCTTGGACGGGACAGGGTATACTGAAGCTTTCTTT. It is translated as CASSLDGTGYTEAFF.

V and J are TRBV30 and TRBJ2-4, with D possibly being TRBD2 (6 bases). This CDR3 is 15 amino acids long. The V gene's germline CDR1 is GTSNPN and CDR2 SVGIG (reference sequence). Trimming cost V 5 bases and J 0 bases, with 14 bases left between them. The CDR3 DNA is TGTGCCTGGGGGCGGGGAGGACTAGCCAAAAACATTCAGTACTTC. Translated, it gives CAWGRGGLAKNIQYF.

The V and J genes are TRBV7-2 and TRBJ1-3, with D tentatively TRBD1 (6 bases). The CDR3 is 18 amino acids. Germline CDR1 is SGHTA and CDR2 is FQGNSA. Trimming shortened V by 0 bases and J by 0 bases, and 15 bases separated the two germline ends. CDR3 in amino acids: CASSLASTGTTSGNTIYF. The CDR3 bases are TGTGCCAGCAGCTTAGCCTCTACGGGGACAACCTCTGGAAACACCATATATTTT.

In nucleotides, the CDR3 is TGTGCCTGGGGGAGGATAGAAAACGAGCAGTACTTC. Residues: CAWGRIENEQYF. The V call is TRBV30, the J call TRBJ2-7, with D possibly matching TRBD2 (6 bases). The CDR3 runs 12 residues. In germline, CDR1 is GTSNPN, CDR2 SVGIG (reference sequence). Trimming removed 5 bases at V and 5 bases at J, with 13 bases between.

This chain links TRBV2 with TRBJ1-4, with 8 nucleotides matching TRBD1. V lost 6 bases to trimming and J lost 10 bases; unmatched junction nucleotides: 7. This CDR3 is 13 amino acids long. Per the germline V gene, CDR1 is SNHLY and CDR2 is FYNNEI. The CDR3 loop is CASRDRGVGKLFF. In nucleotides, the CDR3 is TGTGCCAGCAGAGACAGGGGAGTGGGAAAACTGTTTTTT.